The subject of this entry is one TCR beta chain. This CDR3 comprises 13 residues. Germline lookup yields CDR1 KGHSH and CDR2 LQKENI. The V and J ends lost 6 bases and 8 bases respectively, with 13 bases between them. The sample belongs to a study of blood T cell repertoires in COVID-19. Study background: T cells, B-cell-depleted T cells, or PBMCs supplied cDNA or gDNA.

Produced via immunoSEQ multiplex PCR; TCRdb's table is partial and in-frame only. The sample holds tens of thousands of clones, around nine tenths seen once. The sequence derives from a man between 50 and 59 years old with active COVID-19. The chain employs TRBV18 and TRBJ1-4; a possible D gene is TRBD1 (5 bases). Sequencing was done on a sample of peripheral blood. In nucleotides, the CDR3 is TGTGCCAGCTCCCAGGGTTTGGGAGAAAAACTGTTTTTT. This codes for CASSQGLGEKLFF.